The clone carrying this TCR beta chain came up a few times. The data derive from a study of identical twins. Template switching added a universal primer binding site, and final cDNA carried unique molecular identifiers. TCRdb re-called the 5' RACE reads with MiXCR, one entry per CDR3 protein. The table has about 240,000 distinct CDR3 sequences, more than 9.5% seen once. Trimming took 1 base from V and 0 from J, leaving 11 bases between them. Germline CDR1 and CDR2: DFQATT and SNEGSKA (reference sequence). This CDR3 spans 15 amino acids. This sample also belongs to another study, concerning yellow fever vaccine responses in identical twins. According to that study: After vaccination, twins' T cell response reportedly seemed partly convergent, partly personalized.

Sequencing was performed on memory (CD45RO+) T cells sorted from blood. The rearrangement links TRBV20-1 to TRBJ2-3; D remains ambiguous. The receptor was derived from a woman aged 18-29 years in good health. The CDR3 region is CSARGGSTSTDTQYF. The CDR3 bases are TGCAGTGCTAGAGGCGGCTCAACTAGCACAGATACGCAGTATTTT.